These 24 T cell receptor beta chains share one sample of origin, sequenced in a study of T cells in Graves' hyperthyroidism and ophthalmopathy. Amplified TCR beta CDR3 regions derived from RNA transcripts. The primer set for the first-round RT-PCR of the TCR CDR3 was HTBI. One entry per CDR3 protein, called by TCRdb with MiXCR from the multiplex PCR reads. The sample lists just under 750,000 distinct CDR3 sequences, 35% occurring once. What was sequenced was blood. The receptors here all came from a woman aged 40 to 50 with Graves' hyperthyroidism.

This clonotype was observed many times. The chain carries TRBV29-1 and TRBJ2-7; D might be TRBD2 (5 bases). V lost 7 bases and J 5 bases, leaving 15 bases between the germline ends. CDR3 size: 12 residues. CDR1 and CDR2 (germline): SQVTM, ANQGSEA. The CDR3 nucleotides read TGCAGCGCAGCGGCCCGTACGGACGAGCAGTACTTC. It specifies CSAAARTDEQYF.

The sample holds many counts of this clonotype. J is TRBJ1-6 and V is TRBV5-1, with TRBD1 identical over 7 bases. Losses at the gene ends were 3 bases for V and 10 bases for J; bases not matched to a gene: 10. The CDR3 consists of 15 residues. CDR1 and CDR2 from the germline V gene are SGHRS and YFSETQ. The CDR3 region has the DNA TGCGCCAGCAGCTCAAGACAGGGTAGGGGATCACCCCTCCACTTT. As protein: CASSSRQGRGSPLHF. The full variable domain, its missing parts supplied by reference TRBV5-1 and TRBJ1-6, is KAGVTQTPRYLIKTRGQQVTLSCSPISGHRSVSWYQQTPGQGLQFLFEYFSETQRNKGNFPGRFSGRQFSNSRSEMNVSTLELGDSALYLCASSSRQGRGSPLHFGNGTRLTVT.

There are a few counts of this clonotype. J is TRBJ2-7 and V is TRBV4-3; D is possibly TRBD1 (6 bases). Germline CDR1 and CDR2: LGHNA and YSLEER. CDR3 length: 14 residues. V lost 4 bases to trimming and J lost 5 bases, with 15 bases between them. DNA of the CDR3: TGCGCCAGCAGCCCCTACACAGGGACCCACGAGCAGTACTTC. The encoded protein is CASSPYTGTHEQYF.

This clonotype was found many times. The chain employs TRBV7-9 and TRBJ1-1, with 8 bases aligning to TRBD1. The CDR3 is 12 residues long. Germline V gives CDR1 SEHNR, CDR2 FQNEAQ (reference sequence). After removal of 4 bases from V and 11 bases from J, the junction contained 6 bases not matched to a gene. The CDR3 region has the DNA TGTGCCAGCAGCTCGGACAGGGTTTGGGCTTTCTTT. It yields the protein CASSSDRVWAFF.

This clonotype was counted many times. V and J are TRBV7-2 and TRBJ2-5; possible D gene TRBD2, 6 bases. V was shortened by 1 base and J by 3 bases, with 18 bases between the two germline ends. Looked up from germline, CDR1 is SGHTA and CDR2 is FQGNSA. The CDR3 is 17 residues long. CDR3 nucleotides: TGTGCCAGCAGCTTAGGGACCCGGACGGGCGGGAAAGAGACCCAGTACTTC. This translates into CASSLGTRTGGKETQYF.

V gene TRBV7-9 combines with J gene TRBJ2-6, with D unresolved. CDR1 SEHNR and CDR2 FQNEAQ come from the germline V gene (reference sequence). Trimming shortened V by 5 bases and J by 1 base, and 12 bases separated the two germline ends. The CDR3 is 16 residues long. For the CDR3, the DNA is TGTGCCAGCAGCAGAGAGGTCGGATCTGGGGCCAACGTCCTGACTTTC. Translation: CASSREVGSGANVLTF.

The chain combines TRBV10-3 with TRBJ2-3; no reliable D call. CDR1 ENHRY and CDR2 SYGVKD come from the germline V gene. The ends were cut back, 6 bases at V and 5 bases at J, with 6 bases in the middle. The CDR3 runs 11 residues. CDR3 region: CAIRSEDTQYF. The DNA for the CDR3 is TGTGCCATCAGATCAGAAGATACGCAGTATTTT.

The chain is built from TRBV24-1 and TRBJ2-1, with D unresolved. Per germline, CDR1 KGHDR and CDR2 SFDVKD. CDR3 size: 11 residues. V gave up 5 bases and J gave up 6 bases, with 4 bases separating them. CDR3 coding DNA: TGTGCCACCAGTGCTCGCAATGAGCAGTTCTTC. It is translated as CATSARNEQFF.

This clonotype was detected a few times. CDR3 bases: TGTGCCAGCAGCCAACAGCATACAGGGAGGGGCGAGCAGTACTTC. It specifies CASSQQHTGRGEQYF. This chain joins TRBV3-1 and TRBJ2-7, with D possibly TRBD2 on 7 matching bases. The CDR3 is 15 amino acids. Looked up from germline, CDR1 is LGHDT and CDR2 is YNNKEL (reference sequence). Trimming pared 2 bases from V and 6 bases from J, leaving 17 bases between.

This clonotype turned up a few times. This chain uses TRBV7-9 with TRBJ2-5; possible D gene TRBD2, 5 bases. The CDR3 has 17 residues. The germline V gene has CDR1 SEHNR and CDR2 FQNEAQ (reference sequence). V lost 6 bases to trimming and J lost 2 bases, with 22 bases between them. DNA of the CDR3: TGTGCCAGCAGTTCCCCTCAGAGGGCAGCCGGACAAGAGACCCAGTACTTC. Protein product: CASSSPQRAAGQETQYF.

This clonotype was detected many times. V is TRBV6-6 and J is TRBJ1-2; D gene unclear. V lost 7 bases and J 8 bases, leaving 17 bases between the germline ends. This CDR3 has 13 amino acids. Germline V lookup: CDR1 MNHNY, CDR2 SVGAGI (reference sequence). The CDR3 DNA follows: TGTGCCAGCATTCGGGCCGGCACGATGGGCTACACCTTC. Encoded protein: CASIRAGTMGYTF.

Points on this clonotype: A much larger clone lies one base from this, so it may be a read error. V is TRBV7-2 and J is TRBJ1-6; TRBD1 aligns across 7 bases. Germline V gene data show CDR1 as SGHTA and CDR2 as FQGNSA. J lost 9 bases, V lost 5 bases, and 7 bases had no gene match. The CDR3 totals 14 residues. In DNA form, the CDR3 reads TGTGCCAGCAGCCCCACAGGGGCCACTTCACCCCTCCACTTT. It translates to CASSPTGATSPLHF.

A few counts support this clonotype. The chain couples TRBV19 to TRBJ1-4; TRBD1 aligns across 7 bases. Looked up from germline, CDR1 is LNHDA and CDR2 is SQIVND (reference sequence). Losses at the gene ends were 7 bases for V and 2 bases for J; bases not matched to a gene: 13. The CDR3 covers 17 residues. This CDR3 is CASTKNRQGRTNEKLFF. As DNA, the CDR3 is TGTGCCAGTACCAAGAATAGACAGGGACGGACTAATGAAAAACTGTTTTTT.

This sequence joins TRBV25-1 and TRBJ1-2, with D possibly matching TRBD1 (5 bases). The CDR3 spans 12 residues. Germline CDR1 is MGHDK and CDR2 is SYGVNS. V was trimmed by 10 bases and J by 7 bases, leaving 16 bases between them. CDR3 nucleotide sequence: TGTGCCACCAACTCCTCAGGGAGTGGCTACACCTTC. This encodes CATNSSGSGYTF.

Remarks on this clonotype: A read error is possible here, since a much larger clone lies one base away. This rearrangement joins TRBV19 to TRBJ2-7, with TRBD1 matching 7 bases. V shed 1 base, J shed 9 bases, and the junction held 12 bases outside the gene matches. Germline V gives CDR1 LNHDA, CDR2 SQIVND (reference sequence). There are 15 residues in the CDR3. This chain's CDR3 is CASSIGTGRLWGQYF. In DNA form, the CDR3 reads TGTGCCAGTAGTATAGGGACAGGCCGTCTTTGGGGGCAGTACTTC.

On this clonotype: Germline is not matched at one junction end, which may reflect a read error. The V call is TRBV10-3, the J call TRBJ2-7; D gene uncertain. Germline V gene sequence: CDR1 ENHRY, CDR2 SYGVKD. The CDR3 is 14 residues long. The CDR3 sequence is CASSLSPAAYEQYF. The DNA of the CDR3 is TGTGCCAGCAGTTTATCCCCTGCCGCGTACGAGCAGTACTTC.

This clonotype was seen more than once but under ten times. The V call is TRBV7-9, the J call TRBJ1-2; tentatively, D is TRBD1 (6 bases). With 1 base removed from V and 8 bases from J, the gap between germline ends came to 23 bases. The germline V gene encodes CDR1 SEHNR and CDR2 FQNEAQ (reference sequence). This CDR3 has 17 residues. The CDR3 loop is CASSLVGLTSGARGYTF. CDR3 nucleotides: TGTGCCAGCAGCTTAGTTGGATTAACCTCAGGGGCTCGGGGCTACACCTTC.

Many counts were recorded for this clonotype. The rearrangement joins TRBV19 to TRBJ2-7; D tentatively fits TRBD1 or TRBD2 (6 bases each). CDR1 LNHDA and CDR2 SQIVND come from the germline V gene (reference sequence). The CDR3 has 15 amino acids. The V and J ends lost 3 bases and 2 bases respectively, with 14 bases between them. CDR3 sequence (DNA): TGTGCCAGTAGTATCGGAGGGGGAATTGCCTACGAGCAGTACTTC. This sequence encodes CASSIGGGIAYEQYF.

The table lists this clonotype with a count of one. A read error is likely, as this CDR3 ends without the conserved phenylalanine or tryptophan. The gene calls are TRBV12-3 or TRBV12-4 and TRBJ1-1; perhaps TRBD1 as D (6 bases). This CDR3 is built from 13 residues. Trimming stripped 6 bases from V and 4 bases from J, with 12 bases between. The CDR3 loop is CASRLQGGTEAFL. CDR3 DNA: TGTGCCAGCAGATTACAGGGAGGCACTGAAGCTTTCCTT.

The chain links TRBV9 to TRBJ2-3; D gene unclear. The germline V gene encodes CDR1 SGDLS and CDR2 YYNGEE. The CDR3 extends over 13 amino acids. Trimming shortened V by 6 bases and J by 2 bases, and 10 bases separated the two germline ends. CDR3 sequence reads: CASTSLSTDTQYF. In DNA form, the CDR3 reads TGTGCCAGCACCTCACTTTCCACAGATACGCAGTATTTT. Full variable domain (rest looked up from reference TRBV9 and TRBJ2-3): DSGVTQTPKHLITATGQRVTLRCSPRSGDLSVYWYQQSLDQGLQFLIQYYNGEERAKGNILERFSAQQFPDLHSELNLSSLELGDSALYFCASTSLSTDTQYFGPGTRLTVL.

Ten or more counts support this clonotype. The chain is built from TRBV10-3 and TRBJ2-7; 7 bases line up with TRBD1. The germline CDR1 and CDR2 sequences are ENHRY and SYGVKD. The V and J ends lost 8 bases and 0 bases, in that order; junction bases with no gene match: 4. The CDR3 totals 13 residues. CDR3 bases: TGTGCCATCGGGGACAGTGGCTCCTACGAGCAGTACTTC. Its protein product is CAIGDSGSYEQYF.

The gene calls are TRBV20-1 and TRBJ2-7, with D possibly TRBD2 on 7 matching bases. Trimming pared 3 bases from V and 3 bases from J, leaving 12 bases between. The CDR3 consists of 13 residues. Germline CDR1 DFQATT, CDR2 SNEGSKA (reference sequence). Here the CDR3 DNA reads TGCAGTGCTAGGGGGGGGCCGTTCTACGAGCAGTACTTC. Protein sequence: CSARGGPFYEQYF.

This clonotype was picked up a small number of times. This chain connects TRBV29-1 to TRBJ2-2; D may be TRBD2 (6 bases). V lost 7 bases and J 0 bases, leaving 18 bases between the germline ends. From germline, CDR1 is SQVTM and CDR2 ANQGSEA. This CDR3 contains 16 residues. CDR3 DNA: TGCAGCGGCGGCGGGGCAGAGGAGGCGAACACCGGGGAGCTGTTTTTT. As protein: CSGGGAEEANTGELFF.

There are many counts of this clonotype. The chain uses TRBV20-1 and TRBJ2-7, with D possibly matching TRBD1 (5 bases). Germline CDR1 DFQATT, CDR2 SNEGSKA (reference sequence). The V end lost 3 bases, the J end lost 0 bases, and 9 bases lay between the germline ends. The CDR3 runs 13 residues. CDR3 nucleotides: TGCAGTGCTAGGGACACGAGCTCCTACGAGCAGTACTTC. Its translation: CSARDTSSYEQYF.